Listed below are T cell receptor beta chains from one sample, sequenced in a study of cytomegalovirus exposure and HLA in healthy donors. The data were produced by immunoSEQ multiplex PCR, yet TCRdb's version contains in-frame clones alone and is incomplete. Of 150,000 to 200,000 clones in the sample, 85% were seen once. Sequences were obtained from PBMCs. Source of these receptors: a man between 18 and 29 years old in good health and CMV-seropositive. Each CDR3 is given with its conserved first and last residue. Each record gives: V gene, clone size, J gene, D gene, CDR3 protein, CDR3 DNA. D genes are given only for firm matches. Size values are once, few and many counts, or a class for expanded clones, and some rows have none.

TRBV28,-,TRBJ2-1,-,CASSLHGSSYNEQFF,TGTGCCAGCAGTTTGCACGGGTCCTCCTACAATGAGCAGTTCTTC
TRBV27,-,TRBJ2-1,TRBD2,CASQSTTSPLYNEQFF,TGTGCCAGCCAGTCGACGACTAGCCCGCTGTACAATGAGCAGTTCTTC
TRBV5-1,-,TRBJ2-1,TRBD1,CASSLGVTGGYNEQFF,TGCGCCAGCAGCTTGGGTGTGACAGGGGGCTACAATGAGCAGTTCTTC
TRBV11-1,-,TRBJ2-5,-,CASSLKGAGRETQYF,TGTGCCAGCAGCTTAAAAGGCGCGGGTCGGGAGACCCAGTACTTC
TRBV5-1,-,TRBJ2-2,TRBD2,CASSLAGGNTGELFF,TGCGCCAGCAGCTTAGCGGGGGGGAACACCGGGGAGCTGTTTTTT
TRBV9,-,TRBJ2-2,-,CASSVAGDTGELFF,TGTGCCAGCAGCGTAGCGGGGGACACCGGGGAGCTGTTTTTT
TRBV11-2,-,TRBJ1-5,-,CASSLGEGGNQPQHF,TGTGCCAGCAGCTTAGGGGAGGGAGGCAATCAGCCCCAGCATTTT
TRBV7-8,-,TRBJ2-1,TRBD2,CASSLVGGDYNEQFF,TGTGCCAGCAGCTTAGTTGGGGGGGACTACAATGAGCAGTTCTTC
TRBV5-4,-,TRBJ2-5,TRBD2,CASSSPGLAGVLETQYF,TGTGCCAGCAGCTCCCCGGGACTAGCGGGAGTACTGGAGACCCAGTACTTC
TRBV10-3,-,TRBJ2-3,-,CAISVGTAGEDTQYF,TGTGCCATCAGTGTTGGGACAGCGGGGGAGGATACGCAGTATTTT
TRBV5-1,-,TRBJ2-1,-,CASSLGRGVDEQFF,TGCGCCAGCAGCTTGGGGCGGGGTGTGGATGAGCAGTTCTTC
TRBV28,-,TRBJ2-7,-,CASSFAAPGEQYF,TGTGCCAGCAGTTTTGCGGCGCCGGGGGAGCAGTACTTC
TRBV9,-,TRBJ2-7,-,CASSSIDGTDYYEQYF,TGTGCCAGCAGCTCAATTGACGGGACTGACTACTACGAGCAGTACTTC
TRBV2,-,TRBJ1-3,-,CASREQRGSGNTIYF,TGTGCCAGCAGGGAACAAAGGGGCTCTGGAAACACCATATATTTT
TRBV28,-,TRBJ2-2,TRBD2,CASSLLAGPYGVNTGELFF,TGTGCCAGCAGTTTACTAGCGGGACCCTACGGGGTAAACACCGGGGAGCTGTTTTTT
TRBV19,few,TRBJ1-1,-,CASSIAGDTEAFF,TGTGCCAGTAGTATCGCGGGGGACACTGAAGCTTTCTTT
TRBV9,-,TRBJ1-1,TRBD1,CASSGLGQANTEAFF,TGTGCCAGCAGCGGGTTGGGACAGGCGAACACTGAAGCTTTCTTT
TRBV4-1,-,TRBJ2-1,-,CASSRSGILYNEQFF,TGCGCCAGCAGCCGGAGCGGTATTTTATACAATGAGCAGTTCTTC
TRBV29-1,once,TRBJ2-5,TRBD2,CSVEDTGGAKETQYF,TGCAGCGTTGAAGATACGGGGGGTGCTAAAGAGACCCAGTACTTC
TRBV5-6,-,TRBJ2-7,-,CASSLRGEQYF,TGTGCCAGCAGCTTAAGGGGCGAGCAGTACTTC
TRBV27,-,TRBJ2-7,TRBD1,CASSLRGHTYEQYF,TGTGCCAGCAGTTTAAGGGGGCATACCTACGAGCAGTACTTC
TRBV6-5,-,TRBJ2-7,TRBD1,CASRETGTGLYEQYF,TGTGCCAGCAGAGAAACCGGGACAGGACTTTACGAGCAGTACTTC
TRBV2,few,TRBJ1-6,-,CASSERFNSPLHF,TGTGCCAGCAGTGAGCGATTCAATTCACCCCTCCACTTT
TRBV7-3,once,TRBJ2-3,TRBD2,CASSRTSGTDTQYF,TGTGCCAGCAGCAGGACTAGCGGCACAGATACGCAGTATTTT
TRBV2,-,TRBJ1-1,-,CASSDPQGLNTEAFF,TGTGCCAGCAGTGACCCACAGGGATTGAACACTGAAGCTTTCTTT
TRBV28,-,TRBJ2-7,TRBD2,CASWGSGSSYEQYF,TGTGCCAGCTGGGGCAGCGGGAGCTCCTACGAGCAGTACTTC
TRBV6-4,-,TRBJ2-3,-,CASSLTNTDTQYF,TGTGCCAGCAGTCTAACTAACACAGATACGCAGTATTTT
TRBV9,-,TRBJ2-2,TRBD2,CASSVEGRGGGELFF,TGTGCCAGCAGCGTAGAAGGCCGGGGGGGCGGGGAGCTGTTTTTT
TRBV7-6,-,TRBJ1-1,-,CASSPGTNTEAFF,TGTGCCAGCAGCCCCGGGACTAACACTGAAGCTTTCTTT
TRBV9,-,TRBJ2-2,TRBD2,CASSVGGGRGTGELFF,TGTGCCAGCAGCGTAGGGGGAGGGAGAGGCACCGGGGAGCTGTTTTTT
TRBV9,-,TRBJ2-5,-,CASSGKGEETQYF,TGTGCCAGCAGCGGTAAAGGAGAAGAGACCCAGTACTTC
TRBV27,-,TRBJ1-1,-,CASRTGTEAFF,TGTGCCAGCAGAACGGGCACTGAAGCTTTCTTT
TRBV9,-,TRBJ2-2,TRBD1,CASSVKMTGAGELFF,TGTGCCAGCAGCGTGAAGATGACAGGGGCCGGGGAGCTGTTTTTT
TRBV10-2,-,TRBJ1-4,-,CASSATGEKLFF,TGCGCCAGCAGTGCCACTGGTGAAAAACTGTTTTTT
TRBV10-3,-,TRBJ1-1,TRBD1,CAILGTGVNTEAFF,TGTGCCATCCTCGGGACAGGGGTGAACACTGAAGCTTTCTTT
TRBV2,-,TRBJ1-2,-,CASREQALNYGYTF,TGTGCCAGCAGGGAACAGGCGTTGAACTATGGCTACACCTTC
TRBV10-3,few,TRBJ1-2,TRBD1,CAISGPSTGAYGYTF,TGTGCCATCAGTGGGCCAAGCACAGGGGCCTATGGCTACACCTTC
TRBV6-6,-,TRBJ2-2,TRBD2,CASSNNGGTGELFF,TGTGCCAGCAGCAACAACGGGGGGACCGGGGAGCTGTTTTTT
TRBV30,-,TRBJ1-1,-,CAWSGTSNTEAFF,TGTGCCTGGAGTGGAACTTCGAACACTGAAGCTTTCTTT
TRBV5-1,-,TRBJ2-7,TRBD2,CASSLTPAGDQGEQYF,TGCGCCAGCAGCTTGACTCCGGCGGGAGATCAGGGCGAGCAGTACTTC
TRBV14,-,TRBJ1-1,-,CASSGTMVPNSEAFF,TGTGCCAGCAGCGGGACTATGGTACCGAACAGTGAAGCTTTCTTT
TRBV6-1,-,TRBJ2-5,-,CASSVDTTALLGETQYF,TGTGCCAGCAGTGTTGACACGACAGCCTTATTGGGGGAGACCCAGTACTTC